The 5 T cell receptor beta chains listed next were all sequenced from one sample in a study of identical twins. One entry per CDR3 protein, called by TCRdb with MiXCR from the 5' RACE reads. The sample records 500,000 to 550,000 distinct CDR3 sequences, 20% to 25% being singletons. This same sample was also taken into another study, of yellow fever vaccine responses in identical twins.

The specimen was CD4+ T cells sorted from blood. These receptors all stem from a woman aged 18-29 years in good health.

The CDR3 DNA reads as TGCGCCAGCAGCTTGAATCAGAAACAAGAGACCCAGTACTTC. Translating it yields CASSLNQKQETQYF. The V call is TRBV5-1, the J call TRBJ2-5; D ambiguous. The CDR3 has 14 residues. The V end was cut by 1 base, the J end by 2 bases, with 9 bases between. Per the germline V gene, CDR1 is SGHRS and CDR2 is YFSETQ.

The chain links TRBV2 to TRBJ2-1; 7 bases match TRBD1. Trimming took 6 bases from V and 10 from J; bases not matched to a gene: 15. Germline CDR1 reads SNHLY; CDR2 reads FYNNEI. CDR3 length: 15 residues. CDR3 protein: CASRIPGQRLGEQFF. CDR3 DNA sequence: TGTGCCAGCAGGATACCGGGACAGAGGCTAGGAGAGCAGTTCTTC.

This clonotype was found a few times. This sequence joins TRBV10-1 and TRBJ2-1; 10 bases line up with TRBD2. V was clipped by 2 bases and J by 8 bases; unmatched bases: 6. CDR3 length equals 15 residues. The V gene's germline CDR1 is WNHNN and CDR2 SYGVQD (reference sequence). CDR3 protein: CASSENRLAGYEQFF. The CDR3 coding sequence is TGCGCCAGCAGTGAGAATAGACTAGCGGGCTATGAGCAGTTCTTC.

This clonotype was counted between two and nine times. The CDR3 reads CASSMGTGGYNEQFF. CDR3 in DNA: TGTGCCAGTAGTATGGGGACAGGGGGCTACAATGAGCAGTTCTTC. The chain employs TRBV19 and TRBJ2-1; the match to TRBD1 covers 11 bases. This CDR3 is built from 15 residues. The V gene end was trimmed by 3 bases and the J gene end by 3 bases; junction bases not matched to a gene: 1. Germline V lookup: CDR1 LNHDA, CDR2 SQIVND (reference sequence).

This clonotype showed up many times. The rearrangement joins TRBV3-1 to TRBJ2-5, with D possibly being TRBD1 (6 bases). With 1 base removed from V and 2 bases from J, the gap between germline ends came to 8 bases. CDR1 is LGHDT and CDR2 is YNNKEL in the germline V gene (reference sequence). The CDR3 runs 14 residues. DNA for the CDR3: TGTGCCAGCAGCCAAGTCGGGACACAAGAGACCCAGTACTTC. Translated, it gives CASSQVGTQETQYF.